This TCR beta chain was observed in a study of blood T cell repertoires in COVID-19 (TCRdb year 2020). Regarding the research as a whole: The collaborator samples originated in the United States, Italy and Spain and spanned the acute and convalescent phases of COVID-19. Where available, HLA class I and class II types were obtained from metadata supplied by the sample provider rather than from assay-based typing. The samples were drawn from two sources: the first 160 participants of the ongoing ImmuneRACE study, and over 1,000 subjects contributed by 6 global collaborators. The material from the prospective study consisted of cDNA or gDNA derived from T cells, B-cell-depleted T cells, or PBMCs. Subjects who had been exposed to COVID-19, were actively infected with it, or had recovered from it provided the deeply sampled blood TCRbeta repertoires that made up the dataset. The repertoires were released in a freely available public database meant as a resource for research on the immune response to SARS-CoV-2. Nearly every sample came with metadata listing a de-identified subject ID, COVID-19 status, age in years and sex.

In the prospective study, participants were roughly 18 to 100 years old, resided in 24 geographic areas of the United States, and were enrolled through a virtual design. In the prospective study, cohorts were assigned on the basis of participant-reported clinical history obtained from a screening survey and a study questionnaire. Recovered participants in ImmuneRACE Cohort 3 were defined by two consecutive negative NP/OP PCR tests, clearance by a healthcare professional, or resolution of symptoms. Mobile phlebotomists in the prospective study collected whole blood, serum and a nasopharyngeal or oropharyngeal swab from every participant. Participants in the prospective study had the option to provide additional blood draws and questionnaires over a roughly 2-month period. Before DNA extraction, blood samples from the prospective study were shipped at room temperature or frozen. V is pared back by 2 bases and J by 5 bases, with 8 bases lying between the germline termini. Including cysteine and phenylalanine, the CDR3 has 13 amino acids. Kept here is only the CDR3 DNA, which spans 39 bases and is read in frame from base 1. From the germline V gene, CDR1 is SGHRS and CDR2 is YFSETQ.

The paper as a whole reports these results and caveats: The quantity of clinical and demographic metadata differed by source and by participant and was supplied without curation.

Details on this clone: Which antigen it targets is not known. No per-base quality is available; no much larger clone lies one base away.

The immunoSEQ Assay, a bias-controlled multiplex PCR, was used to amplify TCRbeta CDR3 regions from genomic DNA. The study's processing was this. Nucleated cell counts per sample were estimated from amplification of reference gene primers within the assay. To quantify the absolute abundance of each unique TCRbeta CDR3 rearrangement, sequence reads were collapsed and filtered. For each sample, productive Simpson clonality was calculated as the square root of Simpson's diversity index across productive rearrangements. TCRdb retrieved this table from immuneACCESS and kept in-frame rearrangements only. Not all clones are present; in checked studies, unresolved V genes account for under half, and no reason is known for the remainder. Clone size and V and J calls were adopted from that table, with D and trimming inferred from the DNA. This sample gives 150,000 to 200,000 clones in total; about 80% of them show up just once. The ten most abundant clones make up around 7.5% of the sample.

The specimen was PBMCs or T cells enriched from blood (not recorded which). The sequence derives from a middle-aged man who had recovered from COVID-19. The sequence is built from TRBV5-1 and TRBJ1-5, with no confidently assigned D gene. The DNA reads as follows: TGCGCCAGCAGCTTAACTCCGGATCAGCCCCAGCATTTT. This yields the protein CASSLTPDQPQHF.